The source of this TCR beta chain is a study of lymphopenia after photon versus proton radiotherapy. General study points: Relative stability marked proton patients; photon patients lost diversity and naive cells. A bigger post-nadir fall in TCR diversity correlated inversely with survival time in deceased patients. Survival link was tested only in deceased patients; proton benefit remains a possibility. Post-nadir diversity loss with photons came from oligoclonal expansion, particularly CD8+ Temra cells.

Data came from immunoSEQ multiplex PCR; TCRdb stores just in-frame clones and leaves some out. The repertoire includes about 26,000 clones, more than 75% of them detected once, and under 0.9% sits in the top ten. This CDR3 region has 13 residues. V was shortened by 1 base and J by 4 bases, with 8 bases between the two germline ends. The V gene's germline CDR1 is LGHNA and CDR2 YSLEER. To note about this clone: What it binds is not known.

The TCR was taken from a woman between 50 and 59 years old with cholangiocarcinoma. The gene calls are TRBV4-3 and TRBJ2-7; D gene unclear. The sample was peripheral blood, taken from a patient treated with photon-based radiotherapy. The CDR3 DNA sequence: TGCGCCAGCAGCCAAGGGAAATCGTACGAGCAGTACTTC. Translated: CASSQGKSYEQYF.